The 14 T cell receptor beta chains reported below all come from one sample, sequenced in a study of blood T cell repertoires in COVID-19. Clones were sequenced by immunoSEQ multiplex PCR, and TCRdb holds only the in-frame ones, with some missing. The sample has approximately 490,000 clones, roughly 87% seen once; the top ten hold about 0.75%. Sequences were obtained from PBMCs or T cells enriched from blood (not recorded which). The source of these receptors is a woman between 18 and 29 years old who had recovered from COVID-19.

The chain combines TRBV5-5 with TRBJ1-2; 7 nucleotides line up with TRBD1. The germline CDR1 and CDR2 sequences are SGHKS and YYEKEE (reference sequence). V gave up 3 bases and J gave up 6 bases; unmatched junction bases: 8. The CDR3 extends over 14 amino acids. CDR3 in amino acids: CASSWTGFLNGYTF. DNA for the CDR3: TGTGCCAGCAGCTGGACAGGTTTCCTCAATGGCTACACCTTC.

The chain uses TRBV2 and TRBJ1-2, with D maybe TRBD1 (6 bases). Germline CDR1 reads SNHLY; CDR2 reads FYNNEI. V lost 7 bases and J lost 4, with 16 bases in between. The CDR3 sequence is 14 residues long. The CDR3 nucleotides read TGTGCCAGCACGACAGCCGGACAGCTCTATGGCTACACCTTC. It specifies CASTTAGQLYGYTF. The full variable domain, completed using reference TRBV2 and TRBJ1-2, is EPEVTQTPSHQVTQMGQEVILRCVPISNHLYFYWYRQILGQKVEFLVSFYNNEISEKSEIFDDQFSVERPDGSNFTLKIRSTKLEDSAMYFCASTTAGQLYGYTFGSGTRLTVV.

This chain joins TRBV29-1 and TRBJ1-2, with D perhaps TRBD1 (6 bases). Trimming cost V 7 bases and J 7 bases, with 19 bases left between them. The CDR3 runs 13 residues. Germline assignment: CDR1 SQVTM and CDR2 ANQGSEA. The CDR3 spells CSARAGGATGYTF. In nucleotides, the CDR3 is TGCAGCGCCCGAGCGGGGGGGGCGACTGGCTACACCTTC. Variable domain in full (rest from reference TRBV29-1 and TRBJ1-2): SAVISQKPSRDICQRGTSLTIQCQVDSQVTMMFWYRQQPGQSLTLIATANQGSEATYESGFVIDKFPISRPNLTFSTLTVSNMSPEDSSIYLCSARAGGATGYTFGSGTRLTVV.

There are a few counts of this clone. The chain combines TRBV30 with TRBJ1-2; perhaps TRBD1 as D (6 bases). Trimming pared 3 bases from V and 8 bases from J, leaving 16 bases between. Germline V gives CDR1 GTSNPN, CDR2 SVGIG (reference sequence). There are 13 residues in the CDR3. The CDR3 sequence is CAWSEKGGRGYTF. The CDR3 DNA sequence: TGTGCCTGGAGCGAGAAAGGGGGTCGCGGCTACACCTTC.

The CDR3 loop is CASSPGLPYEETQYF. The CDR3 region has the DNA TGCGCCAGCAGCCCCGGACTACCTTATGAAGAGACCCAGTACTTC. The V call is TRBV5-1, the J call TRBJ2-5, with D possibly TRBD2 on 6 matching bases. The germline gives CDR1 SGHRS, CDR2 YFSETQ. The CDR3 consists of 15 residues. Trimming removed 4 bases from V and 3 bases from J, with 16 bases in between.

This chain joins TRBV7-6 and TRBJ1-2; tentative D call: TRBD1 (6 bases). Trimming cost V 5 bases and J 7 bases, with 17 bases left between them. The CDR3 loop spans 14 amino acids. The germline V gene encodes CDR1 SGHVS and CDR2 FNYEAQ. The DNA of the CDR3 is TGTGCCAGCAGCCCGGGGGGCGCCTTGGTTGGCTACACCTTC. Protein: CASSPGGALVGYTF.

CDR3: CASHRDRLEAFF. The CDR3 DNA reads TGTGCCAGCCACCGGGACAGGCTTGAAGCTTTCTTT. This sequence joins TRBV2 and TRBJ1-1; 8 nucleotides agree with TRBD1. The CDR3 consists of 12 residues. The V gene end was trimmed by 8 bases and the J gene end by 7 bases; junction bases not matched to a gene: 6. Per germline, CDR1 SNHLY and CDR2 FYNNEI.

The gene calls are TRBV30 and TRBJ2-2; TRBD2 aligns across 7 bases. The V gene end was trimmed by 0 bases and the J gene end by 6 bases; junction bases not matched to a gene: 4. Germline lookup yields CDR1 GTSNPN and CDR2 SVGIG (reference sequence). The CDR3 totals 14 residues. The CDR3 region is CAWSVWLAAGELFF. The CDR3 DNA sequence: TGTGCCTGGAGTGTATGGCTAGCGGCCGGGGAGCTGTTTTTT.

The CDR3 protein is CASTLGTPLVNEQFF. The CDR3 bases are TGTGCCAGCACCCTGGGGACTCCCCTTGTGAATGAGCAGTTCTTC. The chain couples TRBV6-5 to TRBJ2-1; D is perhaps TRBD2 (6 bases). Looked up from germline, CDR1 is MNHEY and CDR2 is SVGAGI. This CDR3 is 15 amino acids long. The germline V and J ends were trimmed by 7 bases and 7 bases, with 20 bases remaining between them.

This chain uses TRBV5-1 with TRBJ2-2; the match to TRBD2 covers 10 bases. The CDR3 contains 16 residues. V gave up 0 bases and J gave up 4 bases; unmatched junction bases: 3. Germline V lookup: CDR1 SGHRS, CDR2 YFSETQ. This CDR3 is CASSLEAGGPTGELFF. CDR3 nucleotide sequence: TGCGCCAGCAGCTTGGAAGCGGGGGGGCCCACCGGGGAGCTGTTTTTT.

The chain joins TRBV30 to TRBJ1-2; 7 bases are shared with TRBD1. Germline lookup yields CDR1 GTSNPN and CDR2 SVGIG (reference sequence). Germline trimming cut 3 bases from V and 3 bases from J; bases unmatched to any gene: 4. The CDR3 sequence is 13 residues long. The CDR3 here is CAWSRDSDYGYTF. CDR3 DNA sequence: TGTGCCTGGAGCCGGGACAGCGACTATGGCTACACCTTC.

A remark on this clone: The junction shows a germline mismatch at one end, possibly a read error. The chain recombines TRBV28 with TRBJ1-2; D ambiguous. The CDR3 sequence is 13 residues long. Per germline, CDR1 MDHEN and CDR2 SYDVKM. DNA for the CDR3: TGTGCCAGCAGTTTAGATAGTAACTATGGCTTCACCTTC. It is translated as CASSLDSNYGFTF.

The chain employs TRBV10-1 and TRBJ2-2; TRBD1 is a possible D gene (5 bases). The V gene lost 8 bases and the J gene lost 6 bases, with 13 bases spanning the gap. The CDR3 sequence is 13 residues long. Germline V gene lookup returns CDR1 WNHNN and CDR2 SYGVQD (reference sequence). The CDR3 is CASSGFVPGELFF. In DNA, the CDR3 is TGCGCCAGCTCAGGGTTTGTTCCCGGGGAGCTGTTTTTT.

CDR3 in amino acids: CASSLGRLFYNSPLHF. The CDR3 coding sequence is TGTGCCAGCAGCTTGGGCCGCCTGTTCTATAATTCACCCCTCCACTTT. This chain connects TRBV7-8 to TRBJ1-6; D uncertain. Germline V gene sequence: CDR1 SGHVS, CDR2 FQNEAQ. This CDR3 is built from 16 residues. V gave up 3 bases and J gave up 3 bases, with 12 bases separating them.